This is a list of T cell receptor beta chains from one sample in a study of beta chain features in type 1 diabetes. Sequenced by immunoSEQ multiplex PCR; TCRdb stores in-frame clones only, minus some. The sample has over 650,000 clones, more than 12% seen once. Sequencing input: naive CD4+ T cells from blood. These receptors were taken from a man between 18 and 35 years old with type 1 diabetes. CDR3s leave out the opening cysteine and the closing phenylalanine or tryptophan. Clone size is given for some rows only: seen once, a few or many times, or a class if the clone is expanded.

size: -
J: TRBJ2-1
V: TRBV28
CDR3: ASKIRRLADQSDEQF

size: few
J: TRBJ2-1
V: TRBV2
CDR3: ASRTDTDEQF

size: -
J: TRBJ2-1
V: TRBV7-7
CDR3: ASSLDSRSYNEQF

size: few
J: TRBJ2-3
V: TRBV5-4
CDR3: APGLADTDTQY

size: once
J: TRBJ2-6
V: TRBV7-9
CDR3: ASSLTPLTVTGANVLT

size: few
J: TRBJ1-2
V: TRBV7-9
CDR3: ASSESYT

size: -
J: TRBJ1-1
V: TRBV2
CDR3: ASTRRASEAF

size: few
J: TRBJ2-3
V: TRBV7-9
CDR3: ASSQGAGSTDTQY

size: few
J: TRBJ2-3
V: TRBV25-1
CDR3: ASSRDGVRDTQY

size: -
J: TRBJ1-5
V: TRBV7-2
CDR3: ASSLVGGARSNQPQH

size: few
J: TRBJ2-4
V: TRBV29-1
CDR3: SVGGGNDIQY

size: -
J: TRBJ2-7
V: TRBV10-2
CDR3: ASSVGRGTVHEQY

size: few
J: TRBJ1-5
V: TRBV25-1
CDR3: ASGQGGGQPQH

size: few
J: TRBJ2-5
V: TRBV6-1
CDR3: ASSDPSTGRETQY

size: few
J: TRBJ2-7
V: TRBV7-9
CDR3: ASSLPRTGQGESYEQY

size: few
J: TRBJ2-5
V: TRBV29-1
CDR3: SVRLVVQETQY

size: -
J: TRBJ2-1
V: TRBV13
CDR3: ASSAHLGSSYNEQF

size: -
J: TRBJ1-1
V: TRBV30
CDR3: AWSGGPNTEAF

size: -
J: TRBJ2-7
V: TRBV7-9
CDR3: ASSLAENRGSYEQY

size: few
J: TRBJ1-5
V: TRBV7-9
CDR3: ASSSQGVGNQPQH

size: -
J: TRBJ1-2
V: TRBV28
CDR3: ASDRPLDSGHNYGYT

size: few
J: TRBJ2-7
V: TRBV6-6
CDR3: ASSDHRGLSYEQY

size: few
J: TRBJ2-5
V: TRBV30
CDR3: AWNIGGQETQY

size: -
J: TRBJ1-1
V: TRBV5-1
CDR3: ASSLAGQGQTEAF

size: -
J: TRBJ1-1
V: TRBV7-3
CDR3: ASSPNRGNTEAF

size: -
J: TRBJ1-6
V: TRBV9
CDR3: ASSVSGTSGNSPLH

size: -
J: TRBJ2-5
V: TRBV19
CDR3: ATGQLQETQY

size: -
J: TRBJ2-1
V: TRBV9
CDR3: ASSPRRFGGDEQF

size: -
J: TRBJ2-7
V: TRBV25-1
CDR3: ASSELGTGPGAGEQY

size: few
J: TRBJ1-5
V: TRBV4-2
CDR3: ASSQEPLESNQPQH

size: -
J: TRBJ1-5
V: TRBV30
CDR3: AWIPIGRDSNQPQH

size: -
J: TRBJ1-5
V: TRBV18
CDR3: ASSPEANQPQH

size: -
J: TRBJ2-5
V: TRBV7-9
CDR3: ASSLQGAETQY

size: -
J: TRBJ2-7
V: TRBV5-1
CDR3: ASSPPTYEQY

size: few
J: TRBJ1-1
V: TRBV5-1
CDR3: ASSLTPGQRNTEAF

size: -
J: TRBJ2-2
V: TRBV2
CDR3: ASSPRGELNTGELF

size: -
J: TRBJ2-2
V: TRBV30
CDR3: AWSVNLGELF

size: -
J: TRBJ1-1
V: TRBV15
CDR3: ATSSRNGDTEAF

size: few
J: TRBJ2-3
V: TRBV7-2
CDR3: ASSPETGDTY

size: -
J: TRBJ2-3
V: TRBV2
CDR3: ASSASSGLGADTQY

size: -
J: TRBJ1-2
V: TRBV4-3
CDR3: ASSQDRRGYT

size: -
J: TRBJ2-1
V: TRBV4-3
CDR3: ASSQTRLVGVNEQF

size: few
J: TRBJ2-2
V: TRBV19
CDR3: ASRTQGHTGELF

size: few
J: TRBJ2-7
V: TRBV30
CDR3: AWSVSGADYEQY

size: few
J: TRBJ1-1
V: TRBV10-2
CDR3: ASSEGYTEAF

size: -
J: TRBJ1-1
V: TRBV7-9
CDR3: ASSPWTGGTEAF

size: few
J: TRBJ1-5
V: TRBV18
CDR3: ASSPVPFGQPQH

size: few
J: TRBJ2-3
V: TRBV7-2
CDR3: ASSFTSGQYDTQY

size: many
J: TRBJ2-4
V: TRBV4-3
CDR3: ASSQGRGNIQY

size: -
J: TRBJ2-1
V: TRBV2
CDR3: ASSKGLAGGNEQF

size: few
J: TRBJ1-2
V: TRBV5-6
CDR3: ASRGTGVNYGYT

size: -
J: TRBJ2-5
V: TRBV4-2
CDR3: ASSREGGTQY

size: -
J: TRBJ2-7
V: TRBV7-2
CDR3: ASSSGGNSYEQY

size: -
J: TRBJ1-1
V: TRBV29-1
CDR3: SVGQPNTEAF

size: few
J: TRBJ2-3
V: TRBV20-1
CDR3: SAFGGDTQY

size: -
J: TRBJ1-1
V: TRBV14
CDR3: ASSRFSAGGTEAF

size: -
J: TRBJ1-4
V: TRBV7-2
CDR3: ASSPLATNEKLF

size: few
J: TRBJ1-2
V: TRBV5-1
CDR3: ASSLEWPGSNYGYT

size: few
J: TRBJ2-7
V: TRBV29-1
CDR3: SVAGTYEQY